The 31 T cell receptor beta chains listed next were all sequenced from one sample in a study of T cell responses to AZD1222 COVID-19 vaccine. Method: immunoSEQ multiplex PCR; TCRdb's copy keeps in-frame clones and lacks some. The table includes about 100,000 clones, about 90% detected once. This sample comprised peripheral blood, obtained on day 0 of AZD1222 vaccination. The source is an adult in good health.

The chain is built from TRBV5-1 and TRBJ1-1; 10 bases match TRBD1. V gave up 0 bases and J gave up 5 bases; unmatched junction bases: 1. Germline-derived CDR1 and CDR2 are SGHRS and YFSETQ. The CDR3 consists of 14 residues. The CDR3 DNA follows: TGCGCCAGCAGCTTGGGGGACAGGGGTACTGAAGCTTTCTTT. The encoded protein is CASSLGDRGTEAFF. The full variable domain, completed using reference TRBV5-1 and TRBJ1-1, is KAGVTQTPRYLIKTRGQQVTLSCSPISGHRSVSWYQQTPGQGLQFLFEYFSETQRNKGNFPGRFSGRQFSNSRSEMNVSTLELGDSALYLCASSLGDRGTEAFFGQGTRLTVV.

The V call is TRBV6-2 or TRBV6-3, the J call TRBJ2-7; 8 bases fit TRBD1. The germline V gene has CDR1 MNHEY and CDR2 SVGEGT. The CDR3 covers 15 residues. The V and J ends lost 5 bases and 3 bases, in that order; junction bases with no gene match: 9. The CDR3 region has the DNA TGTGCCAGCAGTGACAACAGGGGGAACCGCTACGAGCAGTACTTC. Its translation: CASSDNRGNRYEQYF.

The chain joins TRBV10-3 to TRBJ2-1; 7 bases agree with TRBD2. Germline loops: CDR1 ENHRY, CDR2 SYGVKD. The CDR3 is 14 residues long. The junction had 4 bases not matched to a gene; V was cut back by 7 bases and J by 1 base. DNA of the CDR3: TGTGCCATCAAGGGCGGGAGTTCCTACAATGAGCAGTTCTTC. Its translation is CAIKGGSSYNEQFF.

The chain couples TRBV28 to TRBJ1-5; D perhaps matches TRBD1 (6 bases). Trimming removed 5 bases at V and 3 bases at J, with 14 bases between. Germline V gene sequence: CDR1 MDHEN, CDR2 SYDVKM. The CDR3 is made up of 15 amino acids. The CDR3 spells CASSAPGHHNQPQHF. CDR3 nucleotide sequence: TGTGCCAGCAGTGCCCCGGGACACCACAATCAGCCCCAGCATTTT.

The chain joins TRBV19 to TRBJ2-6; D ambiguous. The V gene lost 3 bases and the J gene lost 0 bases, with 3 bases spanning the gap. The CDR3 consists of 14 residues. CDR1 and CDR2 (germline): LNHDA, SQIVND (reference sequence). The CDR3: CASSMYSGANVLTF. Written as DNA, the CDR3 is TGTGCCAGTAGTATGTACTCTGGGGCCAACGTCCTGACTTTC.

The chain recombines TRBV5-1 with TRBJ2-3; 7 bases are shared with TRBD2. This CDR3 has 15 amino acids. V dropped 4 bases and J dropped 4; count of bases not matched to a gene: 9. Germline assignment: CDR1 SGHRS and CDR2 YFSETQ. The CDR3 DNA is TGCGCCAGCAGCCCCCTATCGGGAGGAGCAGATACGCAGTATTTT. It encodes CASSPLSGGADTQYF.

J is TRBJ2-1 and V is TRBV5-6; 7 nucleotides align to TRBD1. CDR3 length: 16 amino acids. The germline V gene has CDR1 SGHDT and CDR2 YYEEEE. Losses at the gene ends were 4 bases for V and 4 bases for J; bases not matched to a gene: 11. CDR3 sequence (DNA): TGTGCCAGCAGCGGTAAACAGGGGTTCGGGTACAATGAGCAGTTCTTC. Its translation is CASSGKQGFGYNEQFF.

The V and J genes are TRBV7-3 and TRBJ2-2; 8 bases match TRBD2. The CDR3 length is 15 residues. CDR1 is SGHTA, CDR2 FQGTGA, per germline. V was pared by 5 bases and J by 5 bases, with 7 bases of the junction left unmatched. The CDR3 bases are TGTGCCAGCAGCCCCAGCGGGAGTGTGACCGGGGAGCTGTTTTTT. Translated: CASSPSGSVTGELFF. Combining the CDR3 with reference TRBV7-3 and TRBJ2-2 gives the whole variable domain GAGVSQTPSNKVTEKGKYVELRCDPISGHTALYWYRQSLGQGPEFLIYFQGTGAADDSGLPNDRFFAVRPEGSVSTLKIQRTERGDSAVYLCASSPSGSVTGELFFGEGSRLTVL.

The V and J genes are TRBV28 and TRBJ2-3; TRBD1 agrees at 7 bases. Trimming cost V 1 base and J 7 bases; bases outside gene matches: 5. Germline lookup yields CDR1 MDHEN and CDR2 SYDVKM. The CDR3 covers 14 residues. This CDR3 is CASSLSAGGHTQYF. The CDR3 nucleotides read TGTGCCAGCAGTTTATCGGCAGGGGGACATACGCAGTATTTT.

This clone occurred once. The rearrangement uses TRBV15 and TRBJ1-1; D remains ambiguous. The ends were cut back, 5 bases at V and 4 bases at J, with 11 bases in the middle. This CDR3 spans 13 amino acids. Germline CDR1 reads LNHNV; CDR2 reads YYDKDF (reference sequence). The CDR3 sequence is CATSGSRLTEAFF. CDR3 nucleotide sequence: TGTGCCACCAGCGGTAGCAGGCTCACTGAAGCTTTCTTT.

The V and J genes are TRBV7-8 and TRBJ2-1, with 12 positions matching TRBD2. CDR3 length equals 16 residues. V shed 5 bases, J shed 6 bases, and the junction held 8 bases outside the gene matches. Germline assignment: CDR1 SGHVS and CDR2 FQNEAQ. The CDR3 here is CASSPWATSGGNEQFF. In DNA, the CDR3 is TGTGCCAGCAGCCCGTGGGCGACTAGCGGGGGCAATGAGCAGTTCTTC.

This chain's CDR3 is CASSLLAVGGTGELFF. CDR3 DNA sequence: TGTGCCAGCAGTCTACTAGCGGTGGGGGGAACCGGGGAGCTGTTTTTT. This chain links TRBV6-6 with TRBJ2-2; TRBD2 agrees at 8 bases. Losses at the gene ends were 5 bases for V and 5 bases for J; bases not matched to a gene: 10. Germline loops: CDR1 MNHNY, CDR2 SVGAGI (reference sequence). The CDR3 spans 16 residues.

The genes are TRBV29-1 and TRBJ1-1, with D perhaps matching TRBD1 (6 bases). There are 12 residues in the CDR3. Germline loops: CDR1 SQVTM, CDR2 ANQGSEA. Trimming pared 4 bases from V and 4 bases from J, leaving 10 bases between. The chain's CDR3 is CSVVGRGTEAFF. The CDR3 DNA reads as TGCAGCGTTGTCGGCAGGGGCACTGAAGCTTTCTTT. The variable domain in full, completed from reference TRBV29-1 and TRBJ1-1, reads SAVISQKPSRDICQRGTSLTIQCQVDSQVTMMFWYRQQPGQSLTLIATANQGSEATYESGFVIDKFPISRPNLTFSTLTVSNMSPEDSSIYLCSVVGRGTEAFFGQGTRLTVV.

This clone was recorded only once. The gene calls are TRBV30 and TRBJ2-7; maybe TRBD2 (6 bases). V gave up 1 base and J gave up 3 bases, with 13 bases separating them. CDR1 GTSNPN and CDR2 SVGIG come from the germline V gene (reference sequence). The length of the CDR3 is 14 residues. The DNA of the CDR3 is TGTGCCTGGAGTGAGACCGGGAGATTCTACGAGCAGTACTTC. Protein sequence: CAWSETGRFYEQYF.

The chain links TRBV4-1 to TRBJ1-5; 8 positions agree with TRBD1. Germline CDR1 reads MGHRA; CDR2 reads YSYEKL. V was clipped by 3 bases and J by 7 bases; unmatched bases: 2. This CDR3 is 13 amino acids long. The chain's CDR3 is CASSQDREQPQHF. For the CDR3, the DNA is TGCGCCAGCAGCCAGGACAGGGAGCAGCCCCAGCATTTT.

The V call is TRBV7-2, the J call TRBJ1-4; D not certain. CDR1 and CDR2 (germline): SGHTA, FQGNSA. The CDR3 contains 16 residues. Trimming shortened V by 1 base and J by 2 bases, and 11 bases separated the two germline ends. This chain's CDR3 is CASSLVDFRTNEKLFF. The CDR3, as DNA: TGTGCCAGCAGCTTAGTGGACTTTCGGACTAATGAAAAACTGTTTTTT.

The chain joins TRBV6-5 to TRBJ2-7; TRBD1 or TRBD2 may be the D gene (5 bases each). The CDR3 runs to 15 residues. Looked up from germline, CDR1 is MNHEY and CDR2 is SVGAGI. V was clipped by 5 bases and J by 3 bases, with 17 bases between them. The CDR3: CASSRDQEKGYEQYF. The CDR3 nucleotides are TGTGCCAGCAGTCGGGACCAAGAGAAGGGCTACGAGCAGTACTTC.

The chain uses TRBV5-6 and TRBJ1-1; D remains unclear. V dropped 0 bases and J dropped 6 bases, with 6 bases sitting between them. The CDR3 is 12 residues long. Germline V gene lookup returns CDR1 SGHDT and CDR2 YYEEEE. CDR3 loop: CASSLARSEAFF. CDR3 DNA sequence: TGTGCCAGCAGCTTGGCACGGTCTGAAGCTTTCTTT.

This clone has only one observation. This chain joins TRBV7-8 and TRBJ2-7; D uncertain. This CDR3 contains 13 residues. In germline, CDR1 is SGHVS, CDR2 FQNEAQ. V was cut by 4 bases and J by 0 bases, with 7 bases left in between. The CDR3 coding sequence is TGTGCCAGCAGCTCGGTCCCCTCCTACGAGCAGTACTTC. Encoded protein: CASSSVPSYEQYF.

The chain links TRBV29-1 to TRBJ2-2, with 10 bases lining up with TRBD1. The germline V gene encodes CDR1 SQVTM and CDR2 ANQGSEA. This CDR3 contains 12 residues. V was clipped by 7 bases and J by 6 bases; unmatched bases: 2. The CDR3 protein is CSGGQGSGELFF. The DNA of the CDR3 is TGCAGCGGGGGACAGGGGTCCGGGGAGCTGTTTTTT.

The chain couples TRBV7-9 to TRBJ1-4; a weak D match, TRBD1 (6 bases). V lost 8 bases and J lost 8, with 12 bases in between. The CDR3 extends over 12 amino acids. Germline V lookup: CDR1 SEHNR, CDR2 FQNEAQ (reference sequence). The CDR3 nucleotides read TGTGCCAGCGGGGGGCTGGTAGAAAAACTGTTTTTT. Its translation: CASGGLVEKLFF.

This chain connects TRBV19 to TRBJ2-3; D remains ambiguous. This CDR3 region has 14 residues. CDR1 is LNHDA, CDR2 SQIVND, per germline (reference sequence). Trimming shortened V by 3 bases and J by 2 bases, and 9 bases separated the two germline ends. CDR3 nucleotides: TGTGCCAGTAGTATGGCTGGGATCACAGATACGCAGTATTTT. Translation gives CASSMAGITDTQYF.

The chain recombines TRBV9 with TRBJ1-1, with D tentatively TRBD1 (6 bases). V lost 4 bases to trimming and J lost 0 bases, with 13 bases between them. Per the germline V gene, CDR1 is SGDLS and CDR2 is YYNGEE. The CDR3 sequence is 15 residues long. The CDR3 is CASSPRGVMNTEAFF. The DNA for the CDR3 is TGTGCCAGCAGCCCTAGGGGGGTCATGAACACTGAAGCTTTCTTT.

The chain combines TRBV7-9 with TRBJ1-1, with D hard to call. Trimming took 4 bases from V and 6 from J, leaving 9 bases between them. The length of the CDR3 is 12 residues. Germline V lookup: CDR1 SEHNR, CDR2 FQNEAQ (reference sequence). CDR3 sequence (DNA): TGTGCCAGCAGCTCCAGGACGCCTGAAGCTTTCTTT. This translates into CASSSRTPEAFF.

This rearrangement joins TRBV12-2 to TRBJ2-7; the D call of TRBD1 is as the table states it, not checked on the DNA. TRBV12-2 is termed a pseudogene. The length of the CDR3 is 14 residues. The CDR3 region has the DNA TGTGCAAATAAGGGGTACAGTCCATCCTACGAGCAGTACTTC. Encoded protein: CANKGYSPSYEQYF.

This chain joins TRBV19 and TRBJ2-5; 10 bases agree with TRBD2. The CDR3 covers 17 residues. The germline V gene encodes CDR1 LNHDA and CDR2 SQIVND (reference sequence). V dropped 3 bases and J dropped 4; count of bases not matched to a gene: 11. The CDR3 protein is CASSIPSGRGLGETQYF. CDR3 coding DNA: TGTGCCAGTAGTATCCCTAGCGGGAGAGGTTTAGGAGAGACCCAGTACTTC.

This chain links TRBV6-1 with TRBJ2-3, with D unclear. V lost 3 bases, J lost 2 bases, and 12 bases lay in between. The CDR3 extends over 15 amino acids. CDR1 is MNHNS, CDR2 SASEGT, per germline. DNA of the CDR3: TGTGCCAGCAGTGACGTGGACGGAACCACAGATACGCAGTATTTT. This gives the protein CASSDVDGTTDTQYF.

The rearrangement uses TRBV9 and TRBJ1-2; D is ambiguous. V shed 4 bases and J shed 4 bases, with 8 bases lying between them. This CDR3 has 12 residues. CDR1 and CDR2 from the germline V gene are SGDLS and YYNGEE. DNA for the CDR3: TGTGCCAGCAGCTTTGACCGCTATGGCTACACCTTC. Its protein is CASSFDRYGYTF.

The chain combines TRBV6-5 with TRBJ1-4; D gene ambiguous. Trimming stripped 0 bases from V and 8 bases from J, with 10 bases between. This CDR3 is built from 14 residues. Germline CDR1 MNHEY, CDR2 SVGAGI. CDR3 amino acids: CASSYSGFGEKLFF. For the CDR3, the DNA is TGTGCCAGCAGTTACTCGGGGTTTGGGGAAAAACTGTTTTTT.

The chain carries TRBV2 and TRBJ2-5, with TRBD2 identical over 8 bases. The CDR3 contains 15 residues. Germline trimming cut 7 bases from V and 1 base from J; bases unmatched to any gene: 8. The germline V gene encodes CDR1 SNHLY and CDR2 FYNNEI. CDR3: CASTKTSGVQETQYF. The DNA of the CDR3 is TGTGCCAGCACTAAAACTAGCGGAGTCCAAGAGACCCAGTACTTC. Full variable domain (outside the CDR3, taken from reference TRBV2 and TRBJ2-5): EPEVTQTPSHQVTQMGQEVILRCVPISNHLYFYWYRQILGQKVEFLVSFYNNEISEKSEIFDDQFSVERPDGSNFTLKIRSTKLEDSAMYFCASTKTSGVQETQYFGPGTRLLVL.

This clone has only one observation. This sequence joins TRBV30 and TRBJ2-2; D remains ambiguous. Trimming shortened V by 6 bases and J by 2 bases, and 1 base separated the two germline ends. Germline V gene sequence: CDR1 GTSNPN, CDR2 SVGIG (reference sequence). CDR3 length: 10 residues. The CDR3 here is CACNTGELFF. CDR3 in DNA: TGTGCCTGTAACACCGGGGAGCTGTTTTTT.